This T cell receptor (beta chain) derives from a study of regulatory T cells in long-lasting Graves disease. As for the study in general: Persistent cases were those of Graves' disease that involved over 5 years of antithyroid drugs with positive TSH receptor antibodies.

Assembly of TCR beta libraries relied on iRepertoire HTBI primers together with Arm-PCR of CDR3 regions. TCRdb ran MiXCR on the multiplex PCR reads and lists one entry per CDR3 protein. The profile shows 350,000 to 500,000 distinct CDR3 sequences, around 23% of them singletons. Study findings and constraints: Gene preferences differed: TRBV28, TRBJ1-2, TRBJ2-5 in persistent cases. Persistent Graves' patients had lower TCR diversity than newly diagnosed ones.

Time point of the sample: persistent/refractory GD, antithyroid drugs over 5 years with positive TRAb. Construction of the TCR library relied on RNA isolated from PBMCs. Graves' disease was diagnosed by American Thyroid Association guidelines. This CDR3 spans 14 amino acids. Germline values: CDR1 MGHRA, CDR2 YSYEKL. V was clipped by 1 base and J by 5 bases, with 11 bases between them. This clonotype was recorded many times. What it recognizes is unknown. The gene calls are TRBV4-1 and TRBJ2-5, with D unresolved. This TCR came from a female donor with Graves disease. Sequenced material: peripheral blood mononuclear cells (PBMCs), taken when the disease was refractory, from a patient treated with antithyroid drugs. The CDR3 region is CASSQVLGSETQYF. CDR3 coding DNA: TGCGCCAGCAGCCAAGTTCTGGGTTCCGAGACCCAGTACTTC.